This T cell receptor beta chain was identified during a study of graft-versus-host responses after intestinal transplantation. Whole-study context: For about three years after anti-thymocyte globulin induction, all recipients took tacrolimus and steroids.

For this clone: The antigen is undetermined.

TCRdb's table, derived via immunoSEQ multiplex PCR, lists solely in-frame clones and lacks some. The sample holds tens of thousands of clones; roughly four fifths are singletons and the top ten take about a sixth. This sequence was found in a human donor who received an intestinal transplant. Source: unstimulated CD8+ T cells sorted from spleen or lymph node cells, taken before intestinal transplant.

CDR3 sequence reads: CASSLTGQKSSYEQYF. The CDR3 DNA reads TGTGCCAGCAGCTTAACTGGGCAAAAAAGCTCCTACGAGCAGTACTTC. This chain uses TRBV7-3 with TRBJ2-7; D ambiguous. The CDR3 length is 16 residues. V was cut by 0 bases and J by 0 bases, with 12 bases left in between. Germline V gene data show CDR1 as SGHTA and CDR2 as FQGTGA.